This T cell receptor beta chain was identified during a study of cytomegalovirus exposure and HLA in healthy donors. Clones were sequenced by immunoSEQ multiplex PCR, and TCRdb holds only the in-frame ones, with some missing. The sample shows 110,000 or so clones, around 88% of them seen only once. Losses at the gene ends were 4 bases for V and 7 bases for J; bases not matched to a gene: 14. CDR1 is LNHDA, CDR2 SQIVND, per germline (reference sequence). This CDR3 contains 19 residues. Sequences were obtained from PBMCs. The receptor was derived from a man aged 18 to 35 in good health and CMV-seronegative. This chain joins TRBV19 and TRBJ2-2, with 14 bases matching TRBD2. The CDR3 sequence is CASSTRRGTSGRRGGELFF. In nucleotides, the CDR3 is TGTGCCAGTAGTACGAGACGCGGGACTAGCGGGAGAAGAGGCGGGGAGCTGTTTTTT.